These 5 T cell receptor beta chains were sequenced from one sample in a study of CD8 T cells in Susac syndrome. RNA was extracted with the RNeasy kit, and a quantity of about 0.5 to 1 ug was reverse transcribed using random hexamers. One entry per CDR3 protein results from TCRdb running MiXCR on the immunoSEQ multiplex PCR reads. The sample shows over 120,000 distinct CDR3 sequences, around 93% of them seen only once. The sequencing input was CD4+ T cells from PBMCs. The source is a human donor with Susac syndrome.

The V gene is TRBV7-9, the J gene TRBJ1-2; TRBD1 aligns across 9 bases. Germline assignment: CDR1 SEHNR and CDR2 FQNEAQ (reference sequence). V lost 5 bases, J lost 4 bases, and 5 bases stayed unmatched. This CDR3 is built from 14 residues. In DNA, the CDR3 is TGTGCCAGCAGCCCGGACAGGGGAAGCTATGGCTACACCTTC. It specifies CASSPDRGSYGYTF.

V usage is TRBV25-1 and J usage is TRBJ2-1; 14 bases agree with TRBD2. CDR1 is MGHDK and CDR2 is SYGVNS in the germline V gene. The CDR3 spans 18 residues. The V and J ends lost 4 bases and 3 bases, in that order; junction bases with no gene match: 8. The CDR3 is CASSVGLAGVSHYNEQFF. The CDR3 DNA reads TGTGCCAGCAGTGTGGGACTAGCGGGGGTAAGTCACTACAATGAGCAGTTCTTC.

The V and J genes are TRBV4-1 and TRBJ1-5, with D perhaps matching TRBD1 (5 bases). The V and J ends lost 0 bases and 7 bases respectively, with 10 bases between them. The CDR3 extends over 14 amino acids. The V gene's germline CDR1 is MGHRA and CDR2 YSYEKL. The CDR3 reads CASSQEGVGQPQHF. CDR3 DNA: TGCGCCAGCAGCCAAGAGGGGGTAGGACAGCCCCAGCATTTT.

The chain couples TRBV29-1 to TRBJ2-1; D is perhaps TRBD1 (6 bases). Between the trimmed V and J ends, which lost 3 bases and 7 bases, there was a span of 16 bases. Germline V CDR1 and CDR2: SQVTM, ANQGSEA. CDR3 length: 14 amino acids. This CDR3 is CSVEGHQGRNEQFF. The CDR3, as DNA: TGCAGCGTTGAGGGACATCAGGGGCGAAATGAGCAGTTCTTC.

J is TRBJ1-1 and V is TRBV20-1; TRBD1 aligns across 7 bases. The J segment lost 5 bases and the V segment lost 6 bases, leaving 12 bases of the junction unmatched. The length of the CDR3 is 14 residues. CDR1 is DFQATT, CDR2 SNEGSKA, per germline (reference sequence). For the CDR3, the DNA is TGCAGTGCGCCTAGACAGGGCGGGTATACTGAAGCTTTCTTT. Protein product: CSAPRQGGYTEAFF.